This T cell receptor (beta chain) emerged from a study of T cell changes during pregnancy in multiple sclerosis (dated by TCRdb to the late 2010s). About the full investigation: Changes in the T cell repertoire over the course of pregnancy were examined in this study in women with multiple sclerosis.

On this clone itself: Its antigen has not been determined. No qualities accompany the bases; no much larger clone lies one base away.

Spanning cysteine to phenylalanine, the CDR3 consists of 14 amino acids. Just the 42-base CDR3 DNA is kept, in frame starting at base 1. Trimming takes 2 bases from V and 1 base from J, and the germline ends sit 8 bases apart. Reading the germline V gene gives CDR1 MDHEN and CDR2 SYDVKM. Preparation of the library involved the immunoSEQ multiplex PCR assay. Imported from immuneACCESS, the table was reduced by TCRdb to in-frame sequences with V and J called. These copies leave out some clones; in studies compared against another copy, an unresolved V gene accounts for under half, and the cause of the remainder is not known. This sample holds about 75,000 clones; 94% were observed only once. Clones ranked in the top ten supply 0.11% to 0.15% of the sample.

This receptor chain uses TRBV28 and TRBJ1-1, with the D gene not confidently named. The sequence was obtained from a female donor with multiple sclerosis, enrolled in a pregnancy study. The sample was CD4+ T cells from peripheral blood mononuclear cells, taken after pregnancy. The DNA sequence is given as TGTGCCAGCAGTTTAGGCCTCAAGAACACTGAAGCTTTCTTT. Translated, it reads CASSLGLKNTEAFF.